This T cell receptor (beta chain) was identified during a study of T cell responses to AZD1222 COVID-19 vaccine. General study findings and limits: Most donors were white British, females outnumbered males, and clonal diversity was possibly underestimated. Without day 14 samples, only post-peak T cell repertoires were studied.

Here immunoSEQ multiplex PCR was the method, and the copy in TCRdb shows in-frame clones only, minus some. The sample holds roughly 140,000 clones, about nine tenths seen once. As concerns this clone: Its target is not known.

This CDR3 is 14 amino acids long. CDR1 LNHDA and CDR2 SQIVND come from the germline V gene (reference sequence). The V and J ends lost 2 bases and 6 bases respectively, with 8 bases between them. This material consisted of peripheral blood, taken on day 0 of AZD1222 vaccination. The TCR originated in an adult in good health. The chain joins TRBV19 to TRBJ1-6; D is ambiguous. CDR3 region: CASSIKGPNSPLHF. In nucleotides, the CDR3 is TGTGCCAGTAGTATAAAGGGCCCTAATTCACCCCTCCACTTT.